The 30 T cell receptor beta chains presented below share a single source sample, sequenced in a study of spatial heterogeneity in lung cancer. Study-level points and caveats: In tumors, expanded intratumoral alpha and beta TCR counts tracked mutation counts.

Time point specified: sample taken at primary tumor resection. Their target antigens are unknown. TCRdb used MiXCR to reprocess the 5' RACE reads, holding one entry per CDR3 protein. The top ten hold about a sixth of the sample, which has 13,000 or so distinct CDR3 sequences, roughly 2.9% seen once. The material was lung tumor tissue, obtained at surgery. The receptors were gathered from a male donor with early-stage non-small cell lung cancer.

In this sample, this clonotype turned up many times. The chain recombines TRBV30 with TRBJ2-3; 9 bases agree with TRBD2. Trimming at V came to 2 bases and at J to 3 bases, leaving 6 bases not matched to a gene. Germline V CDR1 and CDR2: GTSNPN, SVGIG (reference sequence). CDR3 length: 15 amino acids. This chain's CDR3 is CAWSISGGGTDTQYF. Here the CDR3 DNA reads TGTGCCTGGAGTATTAGCGGGGGAGGAACAGATACGCAGTATTTT.

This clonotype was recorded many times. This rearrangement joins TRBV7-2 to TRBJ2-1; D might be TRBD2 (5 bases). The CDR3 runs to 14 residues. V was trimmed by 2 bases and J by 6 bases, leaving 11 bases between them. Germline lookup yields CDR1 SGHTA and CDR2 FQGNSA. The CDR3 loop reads CASSLSGNSNEQFF. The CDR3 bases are TGTGCCAGCAGCTTATCCGGGAATAGCAATGAGCAGTTCTTC. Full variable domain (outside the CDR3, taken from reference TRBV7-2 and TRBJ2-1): GAGVSQSPSNKVTEKGKDVELRCDPISGHTALYWYRQSLGQGLEFLIYFQGNSAPDKSGLPSDRFSAERTGGSVSTLTIQRTQQEDSAVYLCASSLSGNSNEQFFGPGTRLTVL.

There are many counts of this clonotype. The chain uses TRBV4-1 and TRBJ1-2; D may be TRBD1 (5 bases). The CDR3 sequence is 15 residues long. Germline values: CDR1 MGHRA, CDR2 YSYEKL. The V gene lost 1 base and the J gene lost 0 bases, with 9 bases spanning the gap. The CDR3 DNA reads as TGCGCCAGCAGCCAAGGACAGCAAGCTAACTATGGCTACACCTTC. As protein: CASSQGQQANYGYTF.

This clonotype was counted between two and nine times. This chain's CDR3 is CSVAGHSNTEAFF. The CDR3 bases are TGCAGCGTTGCGGGACATTCGAACACTGAAGCTTTCTTT. The V call is TRBV29-1, the J call TRBJ1-1, with D perhaps matching TRBD1 (6 bases). The ends were cut back, 4 bases at V and 1 base at J, with 10 bases in the middle. Germline V CDR1 and CDR2: SQVTM, ANQGSEA. This CDR3 is built from 13 residues.

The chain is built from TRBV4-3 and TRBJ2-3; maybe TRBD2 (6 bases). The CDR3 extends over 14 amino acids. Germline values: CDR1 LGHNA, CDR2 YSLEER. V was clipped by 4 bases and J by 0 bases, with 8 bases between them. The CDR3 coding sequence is TGCGCCAGCAGCCCCGGGACTAGCACAGATACGCAGTATTTT. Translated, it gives CASSPGTSTDTQYF.

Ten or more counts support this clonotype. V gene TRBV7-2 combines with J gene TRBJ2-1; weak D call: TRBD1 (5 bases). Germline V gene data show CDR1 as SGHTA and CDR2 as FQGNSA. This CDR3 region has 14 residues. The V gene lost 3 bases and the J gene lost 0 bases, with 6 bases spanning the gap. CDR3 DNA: TGTGCCAGCAGCTTCAGGGACTCCTACAATGAGCAGTTCTTC. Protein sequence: CASSFRDSYNEQFF.

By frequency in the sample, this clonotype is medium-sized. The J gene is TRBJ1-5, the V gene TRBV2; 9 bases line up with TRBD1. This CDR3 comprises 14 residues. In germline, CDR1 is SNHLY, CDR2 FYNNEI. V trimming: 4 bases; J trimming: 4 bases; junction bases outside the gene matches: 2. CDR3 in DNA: TGTGCCAGCAGTGCCGGGACAGGGAATCAGCCCCAGCATTTT. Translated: CASSAGTGNQPQHF.

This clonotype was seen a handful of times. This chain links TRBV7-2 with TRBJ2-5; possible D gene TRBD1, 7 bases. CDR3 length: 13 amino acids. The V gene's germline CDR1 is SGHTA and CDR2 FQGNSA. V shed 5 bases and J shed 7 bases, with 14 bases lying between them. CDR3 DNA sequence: TGTGCCAGCAGCCCCCGACAGGGAGGGACCCAGTACTTC. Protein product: CASSPRQGGTQYF. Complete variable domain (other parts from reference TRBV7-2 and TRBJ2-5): GAGVSQSPSNKVTEKGKDVELRCDPISGHTALYWYRQSLGQGLEFLIYFQGNSAPDKSGLPSDRFSAERTGGSVSTLTIQRTQQEDSAVYLCASSPRQGGTQYFGPGTRLLVL.

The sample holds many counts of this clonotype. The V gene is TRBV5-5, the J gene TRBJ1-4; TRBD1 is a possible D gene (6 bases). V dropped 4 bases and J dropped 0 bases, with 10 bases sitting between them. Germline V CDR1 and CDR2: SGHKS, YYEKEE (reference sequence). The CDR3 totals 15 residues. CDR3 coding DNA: TGTGCCAGCAGCATCCGGACAGCAACTAATGAAAAACTGTTTTTT. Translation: CASSIRTATNEKLFF. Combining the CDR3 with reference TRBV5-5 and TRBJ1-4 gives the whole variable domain DAGVTQSPTHLIKTRGQQVTLRCSPISGHKSVSWYQQVLGQGPQFIFQYYEKEERGRGNFPDRFSARQFPNYSSELNVNALLLGDSALYLCASSIRTATNEKLFFGSGTQLSVL.

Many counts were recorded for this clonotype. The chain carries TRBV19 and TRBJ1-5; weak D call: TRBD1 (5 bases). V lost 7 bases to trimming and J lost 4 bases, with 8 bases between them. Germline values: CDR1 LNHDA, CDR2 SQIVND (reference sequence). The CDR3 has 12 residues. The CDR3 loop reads CASTAGNQPQHF. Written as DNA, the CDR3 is TGTGCCAGTACCGCAGGGAATCAGCCCCAGCATTTT.

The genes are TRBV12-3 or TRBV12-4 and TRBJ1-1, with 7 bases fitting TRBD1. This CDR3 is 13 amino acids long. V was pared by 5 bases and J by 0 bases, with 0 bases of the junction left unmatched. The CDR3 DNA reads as TGTGCCAGCAGTGGGACAGTGAACACTGAAGCTTTCTTT. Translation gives CASSGTVNTEAFF.

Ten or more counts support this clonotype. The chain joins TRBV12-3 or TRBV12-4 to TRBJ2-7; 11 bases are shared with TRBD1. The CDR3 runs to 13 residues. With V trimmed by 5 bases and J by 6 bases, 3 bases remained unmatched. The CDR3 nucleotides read TGTGCCAGCAGTCTCGGGACAGGGGGCGAGCAGTACTTC. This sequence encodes CASSLGTGGEQYF.

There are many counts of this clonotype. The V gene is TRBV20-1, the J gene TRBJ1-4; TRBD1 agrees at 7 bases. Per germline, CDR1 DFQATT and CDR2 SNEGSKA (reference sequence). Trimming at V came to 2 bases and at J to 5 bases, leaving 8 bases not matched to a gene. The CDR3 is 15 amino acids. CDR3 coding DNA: TGCAGTGCTAGACCCCCCGGGACAGCAAATGAAAAACTGTTTTTT. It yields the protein CSARPPGTANEKLFF.

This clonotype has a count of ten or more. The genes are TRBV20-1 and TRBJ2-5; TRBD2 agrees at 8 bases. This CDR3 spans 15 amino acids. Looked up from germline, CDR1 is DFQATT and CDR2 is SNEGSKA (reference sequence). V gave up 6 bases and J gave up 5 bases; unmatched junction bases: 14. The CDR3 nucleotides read TGCAGTGCGCCTCCCGGGACTAGGGGGGGTGAGACCCAGTACTTC. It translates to CSAPPGTRGGETQYF.

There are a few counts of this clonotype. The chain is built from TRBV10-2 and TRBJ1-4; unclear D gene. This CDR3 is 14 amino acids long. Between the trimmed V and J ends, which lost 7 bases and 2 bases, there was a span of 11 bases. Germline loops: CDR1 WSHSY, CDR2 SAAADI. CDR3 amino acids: CASTAGRTNEKLFF. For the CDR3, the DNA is TGCGCCAGCACGGCGGGTCGGACTAATGAAAAACTGTTTTTT.

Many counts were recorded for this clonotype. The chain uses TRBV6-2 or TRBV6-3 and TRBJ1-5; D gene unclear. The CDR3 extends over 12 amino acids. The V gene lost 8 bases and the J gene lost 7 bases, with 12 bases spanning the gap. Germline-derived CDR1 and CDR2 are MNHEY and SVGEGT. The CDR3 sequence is CASSSGLQPQHF. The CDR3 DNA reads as TGTGCCAGCTCCTCGGGCCTACAGCCCCAGCATTTT.

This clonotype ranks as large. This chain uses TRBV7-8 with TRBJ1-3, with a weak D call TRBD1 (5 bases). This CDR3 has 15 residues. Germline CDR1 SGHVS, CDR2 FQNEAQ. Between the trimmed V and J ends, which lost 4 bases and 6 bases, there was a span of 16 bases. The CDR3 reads CASSSLAGLENTIYF. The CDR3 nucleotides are TGTGCCAGCAGCTCTCTTGCGGGGCTTGAAAACACCATATATTTT.

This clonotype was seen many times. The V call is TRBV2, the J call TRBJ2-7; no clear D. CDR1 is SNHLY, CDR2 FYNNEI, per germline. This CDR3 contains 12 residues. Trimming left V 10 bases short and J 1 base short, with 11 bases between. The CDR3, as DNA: TGTGCCACCTCACAGTTGTCCTACGAGCAGTACTTC. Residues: CATSQLSYEQYF.

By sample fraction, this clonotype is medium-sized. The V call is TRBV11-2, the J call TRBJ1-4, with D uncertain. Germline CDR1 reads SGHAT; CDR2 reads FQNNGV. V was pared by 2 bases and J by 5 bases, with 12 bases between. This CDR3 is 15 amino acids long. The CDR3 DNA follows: TGTGCCAGCAGCTTATTGGGATTGCTGAATGAAAAACTGTTTTTT. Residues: CASSLLGLLNEKLFF.

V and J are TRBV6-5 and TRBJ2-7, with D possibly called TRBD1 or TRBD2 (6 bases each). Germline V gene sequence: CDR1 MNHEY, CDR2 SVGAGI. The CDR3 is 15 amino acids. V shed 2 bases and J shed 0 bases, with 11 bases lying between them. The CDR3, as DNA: TGTGCCAGCAGTTACGATCGGGGGCGCTCCTACGAGCAGTACTTC. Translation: CASSYDRGRSYEQYF.

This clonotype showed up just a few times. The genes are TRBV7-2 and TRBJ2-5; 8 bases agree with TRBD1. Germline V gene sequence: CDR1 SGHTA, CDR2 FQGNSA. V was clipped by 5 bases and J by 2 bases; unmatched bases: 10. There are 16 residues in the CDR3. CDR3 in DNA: TGTGCCAGCAGCGTCCCCCGGACAGGGATTCAAGAGACCCAGTACTTC. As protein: CASSVPRTGIQETQYF.

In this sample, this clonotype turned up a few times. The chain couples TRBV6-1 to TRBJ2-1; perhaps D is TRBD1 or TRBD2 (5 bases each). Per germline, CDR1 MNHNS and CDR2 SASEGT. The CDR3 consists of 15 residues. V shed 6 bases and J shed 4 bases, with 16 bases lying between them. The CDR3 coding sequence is TGTGCCAGCAGATATCAGGGTGAGCGGTACAATGAGCAGTTCTTC. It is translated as CASRYQGERYNEQFF.

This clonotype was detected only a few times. The CDR3 protein is CASSIRTGVIYEQYF. In nucleotides, the CDR3 is TGTGCCAGCAGTATCCGGACAGGGGTGATATACGAGCAGTACTTC. The chain is built from TRBV27 and TRBJ2-7; 9 nucleotides align to TRBD1. Germline V CDR1 and CDR2: MNHEY, SMNVEV (reference sequence). With V trimmed by 5 bases and J by 4 bases, 9 bases remained unmatched. This CDR3 has 15 residues.

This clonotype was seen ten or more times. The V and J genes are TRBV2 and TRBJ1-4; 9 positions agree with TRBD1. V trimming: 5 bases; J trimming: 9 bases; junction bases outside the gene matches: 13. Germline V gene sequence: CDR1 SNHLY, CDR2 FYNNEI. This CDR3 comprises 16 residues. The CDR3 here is CASSSRTGEIYKKLFF. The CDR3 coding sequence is TGTGCCAGCAGTAGCCGGACAGGGGAGATTTACAAAAAACTGTTTTTT.

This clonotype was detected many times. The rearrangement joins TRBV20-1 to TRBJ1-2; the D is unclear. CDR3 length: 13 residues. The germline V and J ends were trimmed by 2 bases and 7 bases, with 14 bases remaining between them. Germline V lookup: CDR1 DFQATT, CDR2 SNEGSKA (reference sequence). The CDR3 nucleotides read TGCAGTGCTAGACGGACCCCCTTGAGTGGCTACACCTTC. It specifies CSARRTPLSGYTF.

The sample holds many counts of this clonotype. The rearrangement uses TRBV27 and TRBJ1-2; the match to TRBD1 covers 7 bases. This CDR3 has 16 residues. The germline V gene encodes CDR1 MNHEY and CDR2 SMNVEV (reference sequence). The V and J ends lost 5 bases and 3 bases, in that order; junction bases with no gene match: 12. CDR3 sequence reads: CASSPLLGGKDYGYTF. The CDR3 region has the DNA TGTGCCAGCAGTCCCCTCTTAGGGGGCAAGGACTATGGCTACACCTTC.

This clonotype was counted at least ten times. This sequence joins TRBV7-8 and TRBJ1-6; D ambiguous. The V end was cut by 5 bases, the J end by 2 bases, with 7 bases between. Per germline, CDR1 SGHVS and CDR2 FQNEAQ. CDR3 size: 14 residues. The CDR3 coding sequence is TGTGCCAGCAGCCGGGAGCCCTATAATTCACCCCTCCACTTT. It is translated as CASSREPYNSPLHF.

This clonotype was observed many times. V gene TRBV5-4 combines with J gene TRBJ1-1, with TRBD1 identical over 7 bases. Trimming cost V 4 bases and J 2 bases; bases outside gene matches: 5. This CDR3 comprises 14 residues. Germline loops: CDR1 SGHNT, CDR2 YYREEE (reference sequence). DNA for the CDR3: TGTGCCAGCAGCCCGGGACAGAAAAACACTGAAGCTTTCTTT. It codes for CASSPGQKNTEAFF. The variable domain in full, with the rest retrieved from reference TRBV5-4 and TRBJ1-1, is ETGVTQSPTHLIKTRGQQVTLRCSSQSGHNTVSWYQQALGQGPQFIFQYYREEENGRGNFPPRFSGLQFPNYSSELNVNALELDDSALYLCASSPGQKNTEAFFGQGTRLTVV.

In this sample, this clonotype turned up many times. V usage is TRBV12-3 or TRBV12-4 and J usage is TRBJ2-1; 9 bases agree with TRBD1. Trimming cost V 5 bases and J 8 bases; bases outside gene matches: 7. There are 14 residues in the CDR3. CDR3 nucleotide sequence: TGTGCCAGCAGTCGGACAGGGGAGTTCCATGAGCAGTTCTTC. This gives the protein CASSRTGEFHEQFF.

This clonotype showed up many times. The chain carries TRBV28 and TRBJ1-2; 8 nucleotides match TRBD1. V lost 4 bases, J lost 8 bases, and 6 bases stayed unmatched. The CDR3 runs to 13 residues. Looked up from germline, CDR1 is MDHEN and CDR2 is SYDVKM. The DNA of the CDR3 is TGTGCCAGCAGTTCCCAGGGGGCTCGAGGCTACACCTTC. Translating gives CASSSQGARGYTF.